The source of this TCR beta chain is a study of Graves' ophthalmopathy and Graves' hyperthyroidism. The CDR3 contains 14 residues. Looked up from germline, CDR1 is SGDLS and CDR2 is YYNGEE. Deletions cut 9 bases from V and 5 bases from J, with 20 bases between. Study-wide points: Built on 13 signatures, a model told ophthalmopathy apart from stable hyperthyroidism with roughly 88% sensitivity and approximately 80% specificity.

TCR beta CDR3 amplification used RNA transcripts. Amplification began with first-round RT-PCR using HTBI primers, then second-round multiplex PCR was performed. One entry per CDR3 protein results from TCRdb running MiXCR on the multiplex PCR reads. The sample yields 650,000 to 900,000 distinct CDR3 sequences, 40% seen once. This clonotype has just a few counts. Its antigen is as yet unknown. This sequence was found in an adult man with Graves' ophthalmopathy. Input material: peripheral blood. J is TRBJ2-5 and V is TRBV9; either TRBD1 or TRBD2 may fit D (6 bases each). Here the CDR3 reads CATSGGGPSETQYF. The CDR3 region has the DNA TGTGCCACCTCAGGAGGGGGACCGTCGGAGACCCAGTACTTC.